This TCR beta chain was sequenced in a study of OX40 agonist ivuxolimab in advanced cancers. The method was immunoSEQ multiplex PCR; TCRdb's version includes in-frame clones alone and lacks a portion of them. Seen here are about 80,000 clones, roughly nine tenths observed once, and the top ten hold around 0.75%. General study findings and limits: Certain nonresponding patients likewise had low normalized T-cell clonal expansion.

Peripheral blood came from all dose cohorts at three timepoints. With regard to this clone: No antigen is known for it.

The germline CDR1 and CDR2 sequences are SNHLY and FYNNEI. V was clipped by 7 bases and J by 1 base, with 13 bases between them. This CDR3 has 14 residues. This TCR came from an adult with an advanced solid tumor such as melanoma, head and neck, liver or kidney cancer. Sequenced material: CD4+ or CD8+ T cells sorted from blood, taken in a trial of the OX40 agonist ivuxolimab. V and J are TRBV2 and TRBJ1-1; D remains unclear. The CDR3 DNA reads as TGTGCCAGCAAGTTGGTGGTCGGGAACACTGAAGCTTTCTTT. It is translated as CASKLVVGNTEAFF.